This T cell receptor (beta chain) was recorded in a study of blood T cell repertoires in COVID-19. The wider study: From the United States, Italy and Spain came samples of acute and convalescent COVID-19. The cDNA or gDNA used as material had been derived from T cells, B-cell-depleted T cells, or PBMCs.

This clone was seen a single time. Original processing methods: Counts of nucleated cells, estimated from reference gene primer amplification, were obtained. Sequencing was performed with immunoSEQ multiplex PCR; in TCRdb, only in-frame clones are kept and a portion is missing. The V and J calls and the clone size are those of that table, but D and trimming were determined from the DNA. In the table there are approximately 110,000 clones, roughly 79% of which are singletons. The trim removed 1 base at V and 1 base at J, leaving 1 base unmatched. The germline V gene encodes CDR1 SGHTA and CDR2 FQGNSA. This CDR3 region has 15 residues.

Sequencing was performed on peripheral blood. This clonotype was obtained from a man at least 80 years old with acute or convalescent COVID-19. V usage is TRBV7-2 and J usage is TRBJ2-5; 9 bases line up with TRBD2. The chain's CDR3 is CASSLDSGGQETQYF. The CDR3 DNA is TGTGCCAGCAGCTTAGATAGCGGGGGCCAAGAGACCCAGTACTTC.